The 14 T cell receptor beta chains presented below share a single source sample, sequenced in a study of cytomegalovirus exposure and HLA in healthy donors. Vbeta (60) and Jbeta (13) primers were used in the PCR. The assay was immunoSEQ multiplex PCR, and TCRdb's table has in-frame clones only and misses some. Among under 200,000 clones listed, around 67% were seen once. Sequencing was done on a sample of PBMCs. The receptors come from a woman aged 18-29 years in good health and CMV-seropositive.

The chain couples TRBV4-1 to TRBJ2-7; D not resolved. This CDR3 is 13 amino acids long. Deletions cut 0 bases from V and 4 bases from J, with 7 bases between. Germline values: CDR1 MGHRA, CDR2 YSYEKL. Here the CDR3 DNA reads TGCGCCAGCAGCCAAGAGGAGTTTTACGAGCAGTACTTC. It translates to CASSQEEFYEQYF.

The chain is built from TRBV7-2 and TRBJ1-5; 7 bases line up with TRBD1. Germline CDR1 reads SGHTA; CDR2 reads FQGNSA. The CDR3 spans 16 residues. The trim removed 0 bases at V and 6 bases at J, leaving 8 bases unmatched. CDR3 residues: CASSLAGTETGQPQHF. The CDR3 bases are TGTGCCAGCAGCTTAGCCGGGACAGAAACGGGTCAGCCCCAGCATTTT.

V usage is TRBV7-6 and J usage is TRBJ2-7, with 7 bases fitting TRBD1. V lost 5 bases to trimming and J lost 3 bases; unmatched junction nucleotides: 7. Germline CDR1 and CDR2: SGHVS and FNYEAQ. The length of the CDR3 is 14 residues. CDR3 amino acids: CASSAGTANYEQYF. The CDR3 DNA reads TGTGCCAGCAGCGCAGGGACAGCAAACTACGAGCAGTACTTC.

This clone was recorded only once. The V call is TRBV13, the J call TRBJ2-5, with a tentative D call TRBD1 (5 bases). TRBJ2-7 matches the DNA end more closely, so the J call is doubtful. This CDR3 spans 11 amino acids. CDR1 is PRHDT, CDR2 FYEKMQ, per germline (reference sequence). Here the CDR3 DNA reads TGTGCCAGCAGCTACAGGTACGAGCAGTACTTC. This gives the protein CASSYRYEQYF.

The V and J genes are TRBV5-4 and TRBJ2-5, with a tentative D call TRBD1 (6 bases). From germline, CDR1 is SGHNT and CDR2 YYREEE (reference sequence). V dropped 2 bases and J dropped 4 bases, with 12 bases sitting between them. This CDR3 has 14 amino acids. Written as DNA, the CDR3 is TGTGCCAGCAGCTTCCAAGGGGGATTAGAGACCCAGTACTTC. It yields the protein CASSFQGGLETQYF.

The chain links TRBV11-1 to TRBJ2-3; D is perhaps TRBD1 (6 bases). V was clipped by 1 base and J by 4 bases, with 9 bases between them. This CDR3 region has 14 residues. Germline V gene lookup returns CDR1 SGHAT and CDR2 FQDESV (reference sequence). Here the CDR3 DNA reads TGTGCCAGCAGCTTAGGGGGACATTCAGATACGCAGTATTTT. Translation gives CASSLGGHSDTQYF.

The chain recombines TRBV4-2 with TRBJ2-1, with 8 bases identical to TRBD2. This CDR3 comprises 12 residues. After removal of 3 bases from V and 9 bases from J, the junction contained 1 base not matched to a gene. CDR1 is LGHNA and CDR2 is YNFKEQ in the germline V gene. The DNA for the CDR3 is TGTGCCAGCAGCCAGCTAGCGGGTGAGCAGTTCTTC. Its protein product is CASSQLAGEQFF.

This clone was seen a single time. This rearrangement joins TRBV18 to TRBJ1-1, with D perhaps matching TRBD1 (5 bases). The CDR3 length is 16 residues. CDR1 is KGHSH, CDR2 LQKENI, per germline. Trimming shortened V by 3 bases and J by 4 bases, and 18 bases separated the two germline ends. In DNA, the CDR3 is TGTGCCAGCTCACCGGCGGCAGGGCGAGAGACCACTGAAGCTTTCTTT. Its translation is CASSPAAGRETTEAFF. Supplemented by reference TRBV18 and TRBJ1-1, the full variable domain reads NAGVMQNPRHLVRRRGQEARLRCSPMKGHSHVYWYRQLPEEGLKFMVYLQKENIIDESGMPKERFSAEFPKEGPSILRIQQVVRGDSAAYFCASSPAAGRETTEAFFGQGTRLTVV.

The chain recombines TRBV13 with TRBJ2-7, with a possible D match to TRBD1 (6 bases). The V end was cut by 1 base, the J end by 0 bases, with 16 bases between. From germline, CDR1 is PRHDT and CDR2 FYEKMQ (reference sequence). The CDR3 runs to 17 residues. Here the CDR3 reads CASSLALSGTSSYEQYF. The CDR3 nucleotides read TGTGCCAGCAGCTTAGCTCTCTCGGGGACAAGCTCCTACGAGCAGTACTTC.

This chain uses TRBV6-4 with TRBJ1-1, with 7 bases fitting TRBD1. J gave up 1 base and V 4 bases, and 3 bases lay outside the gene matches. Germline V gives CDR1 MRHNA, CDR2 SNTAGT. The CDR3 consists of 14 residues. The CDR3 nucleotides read TGTGCCAGCAGTGCCAAGGGGGCGAACACTGAAGCTTTCTTT. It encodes CASSAKGANTEAFF.

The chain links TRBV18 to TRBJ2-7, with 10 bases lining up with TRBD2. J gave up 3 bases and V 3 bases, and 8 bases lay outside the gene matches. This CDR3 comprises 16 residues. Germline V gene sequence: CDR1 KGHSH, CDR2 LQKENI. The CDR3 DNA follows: TGTGCCAGCTCACCCGGGACACTAGCGGGACACTACGAGCAGTACTTC. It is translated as CASSPGTLAGHYEQYF.

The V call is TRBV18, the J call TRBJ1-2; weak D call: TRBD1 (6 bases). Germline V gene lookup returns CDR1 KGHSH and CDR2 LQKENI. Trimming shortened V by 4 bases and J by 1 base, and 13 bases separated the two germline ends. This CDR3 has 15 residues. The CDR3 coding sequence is TGTGCCAGCTCACAAAGGACAGCTTATAACTATGGCTACACCTTC. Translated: CASSQRTAYNYGYTF.

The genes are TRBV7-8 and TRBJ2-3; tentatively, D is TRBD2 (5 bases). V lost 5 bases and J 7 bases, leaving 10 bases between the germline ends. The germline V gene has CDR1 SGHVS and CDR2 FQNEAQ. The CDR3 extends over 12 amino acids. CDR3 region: CASSLSGNTQYF. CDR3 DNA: TGTGCCAGCAGCCTGTCCGGGAATACGCAGTATTTT.

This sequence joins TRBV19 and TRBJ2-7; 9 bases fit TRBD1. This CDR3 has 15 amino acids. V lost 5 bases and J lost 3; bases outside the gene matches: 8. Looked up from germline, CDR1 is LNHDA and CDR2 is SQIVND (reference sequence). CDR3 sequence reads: CASSVQGAPVYEQYF. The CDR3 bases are TGTGCCAGTAGTGTACAGGGGGCACCGGTCTACGAGCAGTACTTC.